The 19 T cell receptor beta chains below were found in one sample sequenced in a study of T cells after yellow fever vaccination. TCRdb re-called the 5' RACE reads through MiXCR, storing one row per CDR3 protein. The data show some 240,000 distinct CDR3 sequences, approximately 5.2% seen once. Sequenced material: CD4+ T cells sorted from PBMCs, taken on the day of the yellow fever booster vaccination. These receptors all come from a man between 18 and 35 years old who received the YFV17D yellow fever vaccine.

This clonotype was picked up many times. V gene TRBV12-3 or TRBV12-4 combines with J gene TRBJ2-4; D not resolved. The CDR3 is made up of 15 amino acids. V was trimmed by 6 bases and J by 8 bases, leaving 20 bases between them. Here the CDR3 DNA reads TGTGCCAGCAGCAAGGACGCGAAGAGAGTTGACATTCAGTACTTC. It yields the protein CASSKDAKRVDIQYF.

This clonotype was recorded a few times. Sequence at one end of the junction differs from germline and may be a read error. CDR3 region: CASSETPNTEAFF. The CDR3 DNA sequence: TGTGCTAGCAGCGAGACACCGAACACTGAAGCTTTCTTT. The chain has TRBV7-7 and TRBJ1-1; no firm D call. The V gene's germline CDR1 is SSHAT and CDR2 FNYEAQ (reference sequence). The length of the CDR3 is 13 residues.

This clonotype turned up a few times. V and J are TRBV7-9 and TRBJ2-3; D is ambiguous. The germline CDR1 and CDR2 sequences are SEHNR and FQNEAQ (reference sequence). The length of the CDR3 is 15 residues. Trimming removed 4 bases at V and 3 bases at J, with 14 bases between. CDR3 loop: CASSSWEGPTDTQYF. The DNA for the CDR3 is TGTGCCAGCAGCTCCTGGGAAGGCCCTACAGATACGCAGTATTTT.

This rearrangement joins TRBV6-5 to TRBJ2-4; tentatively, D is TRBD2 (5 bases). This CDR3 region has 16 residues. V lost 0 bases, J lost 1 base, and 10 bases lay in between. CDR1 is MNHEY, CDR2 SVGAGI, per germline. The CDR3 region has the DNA TGTGCCAGCAGTTACTCCCCGAGAGGGGCCAAAAACATTCAGTACTTC. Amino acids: CASSYSPRGAKNIQYF.

DNA of the CDR3: TGTGCCAGCAGCTTAGTGTGGACAGGGGTTGAGACCCAGTACTTC. Translated: CASSLVWTGVETQYF. The chain employs TRBV7-6 and TRBJ2-5, with 9 bases identical to TRBD1. Unmatched junction bases numbered 5, after V lost 1 base and J lost 5 bases. The CDR3 runs 15 residues. Germline V lookup: CDR1 SGHVS, CDR2 FNYEAQ.

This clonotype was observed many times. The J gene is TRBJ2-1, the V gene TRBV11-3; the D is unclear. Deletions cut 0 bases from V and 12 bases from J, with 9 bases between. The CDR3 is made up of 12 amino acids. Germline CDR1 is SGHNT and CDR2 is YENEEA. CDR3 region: CASSLDPSGQFF. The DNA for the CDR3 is TGTGCCAGCAGCTTAGATCCCTCTGGGCAGTTCTTC.

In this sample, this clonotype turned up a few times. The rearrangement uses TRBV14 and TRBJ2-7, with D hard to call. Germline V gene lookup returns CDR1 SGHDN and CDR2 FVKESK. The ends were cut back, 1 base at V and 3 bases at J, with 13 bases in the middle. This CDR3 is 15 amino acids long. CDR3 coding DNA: TGTGCCAGCAGCCAAGTCGCGGCCCGACTCTACGAGCAGTACTTC. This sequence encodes CASSQVAARLYEQYF. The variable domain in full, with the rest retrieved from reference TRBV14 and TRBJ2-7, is EAGVTQFPSHSVIEKGQTVTLRCDPISGHDNLYWYRRVMGKEIKFLLHFVKESKQDESGMPNNRFLAERTGGTYSTLKVQPAELEDSGVYFCASSQVAARLYEQYFGPGTRLTVT.

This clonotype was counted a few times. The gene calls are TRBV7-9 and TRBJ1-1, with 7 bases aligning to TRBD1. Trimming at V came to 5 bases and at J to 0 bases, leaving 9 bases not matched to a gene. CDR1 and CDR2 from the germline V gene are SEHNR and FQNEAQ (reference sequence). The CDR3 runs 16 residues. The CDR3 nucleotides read TGTGCCAGCAGCCGTTCAGGGGGGGCGCTGAACACTGAAGCTTTCTTT. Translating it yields CASSRSGGALNTEAFF.

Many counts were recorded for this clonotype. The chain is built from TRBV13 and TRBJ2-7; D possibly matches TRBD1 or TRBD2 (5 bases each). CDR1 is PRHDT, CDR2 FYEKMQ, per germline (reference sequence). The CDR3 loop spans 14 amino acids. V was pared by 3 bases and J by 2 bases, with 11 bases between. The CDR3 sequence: CASSLPGPTYEQYF. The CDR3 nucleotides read TGTGCCAGCAGCTTGCCGGGACCTACCTACGAGCAGTACTTC. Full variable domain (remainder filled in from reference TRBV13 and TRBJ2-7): AAGVIQSPRHLIKEKRETATLKCYPIPRHDTVYWYQQGPGQDPQFLISFYEKMQSDKGSIPDRFSAQQFSDYHSELNMSSLELGDSALYFCASSLPGPTYEQYFGPGTRLTVT.

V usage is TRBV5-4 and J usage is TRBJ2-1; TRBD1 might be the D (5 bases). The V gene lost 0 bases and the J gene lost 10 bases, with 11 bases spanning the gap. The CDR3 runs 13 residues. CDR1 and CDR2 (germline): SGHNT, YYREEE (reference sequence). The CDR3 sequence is CASSLGTGREQFF. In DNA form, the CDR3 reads TGTGCCAGCAGCTTGGGTACAGGACGGGAGCAGTTCTTC.

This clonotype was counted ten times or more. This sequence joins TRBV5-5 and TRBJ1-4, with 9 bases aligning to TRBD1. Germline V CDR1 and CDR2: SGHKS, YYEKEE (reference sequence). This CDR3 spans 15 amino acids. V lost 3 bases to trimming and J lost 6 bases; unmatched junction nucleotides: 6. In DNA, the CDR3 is TGTGCCAGCAGCTCCACCGGGACAGGGTATGAAAAACTGTTTTTT. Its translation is CASSSTGTGYEKLFF.

The CDR3 reads CASSIIYEGGTGNTIYF. CDR3 DNA: TGTGCCAGTAGTATTATCTACGAGGGGGGAACTGGAAACACCATATATTTT. The J gene is TRBJ1-3, the V gene TRBV19, with D perhaps matching TRBD1 (6 bases). The CDR3 is 17 residues long. V shed 3 bases and J shed 2 bases, with 17 bases lying between them. Looked up from germline, CDR1 is LNHDA and CDR2 is SQIVND (reference sequence).

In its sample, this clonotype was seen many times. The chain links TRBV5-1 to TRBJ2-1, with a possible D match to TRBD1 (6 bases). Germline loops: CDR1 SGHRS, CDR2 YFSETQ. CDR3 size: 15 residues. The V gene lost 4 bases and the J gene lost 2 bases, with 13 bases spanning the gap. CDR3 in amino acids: CASSRDRLPYNEQFF. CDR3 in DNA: TGCGCCAGCAGCCGAGACAGGTTACCCTACAATGAGCAGTTCTTC.

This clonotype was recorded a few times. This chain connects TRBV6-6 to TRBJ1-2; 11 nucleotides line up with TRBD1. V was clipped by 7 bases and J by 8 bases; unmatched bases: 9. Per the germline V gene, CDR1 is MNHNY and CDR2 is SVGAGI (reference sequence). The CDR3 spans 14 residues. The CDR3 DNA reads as TGTGCCAGCATCAAAGAGAGGACAGGGGGCGGCTACACCTTC. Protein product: CASIKERTGGGYTF.

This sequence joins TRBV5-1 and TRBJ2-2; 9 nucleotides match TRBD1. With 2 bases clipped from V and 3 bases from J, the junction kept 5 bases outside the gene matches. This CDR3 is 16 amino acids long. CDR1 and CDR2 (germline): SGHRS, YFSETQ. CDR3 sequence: CASSFGDREDTGELFF. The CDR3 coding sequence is TGCGCCAGCAGCTTTGGGGACAGGGAGGACACCGGGGAGCTGTTTTTT.

The CDR3 loop is CASSVTPGQSLNEQFF. In DNA, the CDR3 is TGTGCCAGCAGCGTAACGCCGGGACAGAGCCTCAATGAGCAGTTCTTC. The J gene is TRBJ2-1, the V gene TRBV9; 7 bases align to TRBD1. From germline, CDR1 is SGDLS and CDR2 YYNGEE. The CDR3 length is 16 residues. V was pared by 1 base and J by 6 bases, with 10 bases of the junction left unmatched.

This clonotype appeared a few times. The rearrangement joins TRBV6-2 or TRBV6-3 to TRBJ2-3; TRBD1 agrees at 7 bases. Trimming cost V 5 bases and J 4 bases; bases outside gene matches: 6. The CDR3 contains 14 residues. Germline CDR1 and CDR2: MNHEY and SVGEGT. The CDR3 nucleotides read TGTGCCAGCAGTAAATCCACAGGGGCAGATACGCAGTATTTT. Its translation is CASSKSTGADTQYF.

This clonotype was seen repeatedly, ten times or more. The chain's CDR3 is CASSPDRHEQFF. The CDR3 DNA sequence: TGCGCCAGCAGCCCTGACAGGCATGAGCAGTTCTTC. J is TRBJ2-1 and V is TRBV5-1; D is possibly TRBD1 (6 bases). Trimming removed 4 bases from V and 8 bases from J, with 10 bases in between. The CDR3 covers 12 residues. Germline CDR1 reads SGHRS; CDR2 reads YFSETQ. The full variable domain, rest sourced from reference TRBV5-1 and TRBJ2-1, is KAGVTQTPRYLIKTRGQQVTLSCSPISGHRSVSWYQQTPGQGLQFLFEYFSETQRNKGNFPGRFSGRQFSNSRSEMNVSTLELGDSALYLCASSPDRHEQFFGPGTRLTVL.

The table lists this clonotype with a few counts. The CDR3 DNA is TGTGCCAGCAGCTTAGAGGGGCGGACACCTCAGTACTTC. It specifies CASSLEGRTPQYF. The J gene is TRBJ2-7, the V gene TRBV7-9; possible D gene TRBD1, 5 bases. The CDR3 has 13 amino acids. Germline CDR1 reads SEHNR; CDR2 reads FQNEAQ (reference sequence). Trimming stripped 1 base from V and 10 bases from J, with 14 bases between.